What follows is one T cell receptor (beta chain) and its context. Its target is not known. The data originate from a study of regulatory T cells in long-lasting Graves disease. Findings and caveats of the study: It was in persistent disease that TRBV28, TRBJ1-2 and TRBJ2-5 were favored.

The time point denotes: persistent/refractory GD, antithyroid drugs over 5 years with positive TRAb. Following extraction of RNA from PBMCs, that RNA was used to make the TCR library. An endocrinology unit in Xi'an, China, supplied the patients. EDTA tubes collected 7.5 to 9.5 milliliters of peripheral blood. Sequencing libraries for TCR beta were prepared with iRepertoire HTBI primers and Arm-PCR of CDR3 regions. TCRdb reanalysed the multiplex PCR reads using MiXCR and keeps one entry per CDR3 protein. Of around 400,000 distinct CDR3 sequences listed, 20% to 25% are singletons. V dropped 5 bases and J dropped 3; count of bases not matched to a gene: 7. CDR3 length: 14 amino acids. Germline CDR1 is SGHRS and CDR2 is YFSETQ.

The chain has TRBV5-1 and TRBJ1-1; 7 bases match TRBD1. The clonotype comes from a female donor with Graves disease. The specimen was peripheral blood mononuclear cells (PBMCs), collected when the disease was refractory, from a patient treated with antithyroid drugs. The CDR3: CASSWTGGYTEAFF. The CDR3 DNA follows: TGCGCCAGCAGTTGGACAGGAGGGTACACTGAAGCTTTCTTT. Combining the CDR3 with reference TRBV5-1 and TRBJ1-1 gives the whole variable domain KAGVTQTPRYLIKTRGQQVTLSCSPISGHRSVSWYQQTPGQGLQFLFEYFSETQRNKGNFPGRFSGRQFSNSRSEMNVSTLELGDSALYLCASSWTGGYTEAFFGQGTRLTVV.